The 21 T cell receptor beta chains below come from one sample, sequenced in a study of blood T cells in healthy people across ages. Then a second PCR, running about 7 to 11 cycles, was carried out with a sample-barcoded 5' primer and a J-beta primer mix. One entry per CDR3 protein results from TCRdb running MiXCR on the 5' RACE reads. The sample contains around 1,000,000 distinct CDR3 sequences, about 23% of which appear only once. These data were also filed under a second study, of T cells of mothers and their children.

Sequencing was done on a sample of blood. The receptors here all came from a girl aged 2-10 years in good health.

The J gene is TRBJ1-2, the V gene TRBV29-1; the match to TRBD1 covers 7 bases. J gave up 6 bases and V 4 bases, and 5 bases lay outside the gene matches. Germline CDR1 is SQVTM and CDR2 is ANQGSEA. The CDR3 has 12 residues. CDR3 DNA sequence: TGCAGCGTTGTTCAGGGGGTTGATGGCTACACCTTC. It translates to CSVVQGVDGYTF.

The sample holds a few counts of this clonotype. A junction end diverges from the germline sequence, so it may reflect a read error. The chain carries TRBV3-1 and TRBJ2-5; no clear D gene. This CDR3 has 14 amino acids. Germline assignment: CDR1 LGHDT and CDR2 YNNKEL (reference sequence). CDR3 bases: TGTGCCAGCAACCAAGAATCGTTTGTGGGGACCCAGTACTTC. Protein product: CASNQESFVGTQYF.

The V gene is TRBV20-1, the J gene TRBJ2-1, with TRBD2 matching 8 bases. CDR3 length: 17 amino acids. The germline V gene encodes CDR1 DFQATT and CDR2 SNEGSKA (reference sequence). Unmatched junction bases numbered 15, after V lost 0 bases and J lost 8 bases. CDR3 in amino acids: CSARDSLSSGSYHEQFF. The CDR3 DNA is TGCAGTGCTAGAGATTCCCTCTCAAGCGGGAGCTATCATGAGCAGTTCTTC.

This clonotype was observed a handful of times. This chain links TRBV20-1 with TRBJ1-1, with a tentative D call TRBD1 (5 bases). CDR1 and CDR2 (germline): DFQATT, SNEGSKA (reference sequence). The CDR3 consists of 10 residues. V shed 5 bases and J shed 6 bases, with 7 bases lying between them. CDR3 protein: CSAPGPEAFF. The CDR3 coding sequence is TGCAGTGCTCCGGGACCTGAAGCTTTCTTT.

The chain has TRBV12-3 or TRBV12-4 and TRBJ2-7; D is undetermined. The length of the CDR3 is 12 residues. Trimming took off 5 bases at V and 6 bases at J, with 11 bases between the two ends. Written as DNA, the CDR3 is TGTGCCAGCAGTGCAGAGGCCTGCGAGCAGTACTTC. This codes for CASSAEACEQYF.

This clonotype was observed a handful of times. The chain is built from TRBV7-9 and TRBJ2-4; D gene ambiguous. Trimming removed 0 bases from V and 2 bases from J, with 8 bases in between. In germline, CDR1 is SEHNR, CDR2 FQNEAQ (reference sequence). The CDR3 consists of 15 residues. In DNA, the CDR3 is TGTGCCAGCAGCTTAGCTTCGGATCCCAAAAACATTCAGTACTTC. This encodes CASSLASDPKNIQYF.

This clonotype was found a few times. The germline gene is not matched at one end of the junction; a read error may be the cause. The gene calls are TRBV6-2 or TRBV6-3 and TRBJ1-1; D gene ambiguous. From germline, CDR1 is MNHEY and CDR2 SVGEGT. The CDR3 runs to 14 residues. This chain's CDR3 is CASSYVGVATEVFF. The CDR3 DNA reads as TGTGCCAGCAGTTACGTTGGGGTAGCCACTGAAGTTTTCTTT.

V and J are TRBV24-1 and TRBJ2-1; D not resolved. V lost 2 bases and J lost 7, with 5 bases in between. The CDR3 covers 12 residues. Looked up from germline, CDR1 is KGHDR and CDR2 is SFDVKD. The CDR3 reads CATSDSENEQFF. The CDR3 DNA follows: TGTGCCACCAGTGATTCCGAGAATGAGCAGTTCTTC.

The CDR3 here is CASRSSGGGADTQYF. The CDR3 nucleotides read TGTGCCAGCAGATCTAGCGGGGGGGGCGCAGATACGCAGTATTTT. The chain links TRBV7-2 to TRBJ2-3; TRBD2 agrees at 12 bases. The V and J ends lost 6 bases and 4 bases, in that order; junction bases with no gene match: 5. The CDR3 runs 15 residues. Germline V gives CDR1 SGHTA, CDR2 FQGNSA.

The chain has TRBV4-3 and TRBJ2-7, with unresolved D. The germline V gene has CDR1 LGHNA and CDR2 YSLEER. The CDR3 runs 13 residues. The ends were cut back, 4 bases at V and 6 bases at J, with 13 bases in the middle. The CDR3 loop reads CASSLGSTTEQYF. As DNA, the CDR3 is TGCGCCAGCAGCCTTGGTTCCACTACCGAGCAGTACTTC.

CDR3 sequence: CASSDTRVGGLYF. The CDR3 bases are TGTGCCAGCAGTGACACGAGGGTTGGCGGGTTATACTTC. J is TRBJ2-7 and V is TRBV6-1, with TRBD2 as a possible D gene (5 bases). Trimming took off 3 bases at V and 13 bases at J, with 19 bases between the two ends. The length of the CDR3 is 13 residues. Germline V lookup: CDR1 MNHNS, CDR2 SASEGT.

This clonotype was seen a handful of times. This chain joins TRBV29-1 and TRBJ1-2; D not certain. This CDR3 contains 15 residues. Trimming removed 5 bases at V and 5 bases at J, with 21 bases between. Germline assignment: CDR1 SQVTM and CDR2 ANQGSEA. This chain's CDR3 is CSVPRPIAPGYGYTF. In DNA, the CDR3 is TGCAGCGTTCCGCGACCGATAGCCCCGGGATATGGCTACACCTTC.

This clonotype was recorded once. This chain uses TRBV29-1 with TRBJ2-7, with a weak D call TRBD1 (5 bases). Trimming shortened V by 6 bases and J by 4 bases, and 16 bases separated the two germline ends. CDR1 and CDR2 from the germline V gene are SQVTM and ANQGSEA. The CDR3 loop spans 13 amino acids. CDR3 bases: TGCAGCGTCGCAGGGTTTGGGATATACGAGCAGTACTTC. It yields the protein CSVAGFGIYEQYF.

The chain carries TRBV3-1 and TRBJ2-1; no firm D call. The CDR3 totals 15 residues. V lost 4 bases and J lost 6, with 16 bases in between. Germline values: CDR1 LGHDT, CDR2 YNNKEL (reference sequence). CDR3 amino acids: CASSPTNGTSNEQFF. The CDR3 DNA follows: TGTGCCAGCAGCCCAACTAACGGAACTTCCAATGAGCAGTTCTTC.

The chain is built from TRBV2 and TRBJ2-2; a weak D match, TRBD1 (5 bases). Trimming stripped 4 bases from V and 5 bases from J, with 11 bases between. This CDR3 contains 14 residues. Germline loops: CDR1 SNHLY, CDR2 FYNNEI. For the CDR3, the DNA is TGTGCCAGCAGTGTCATAGGGGTGACCGGGGAGCTGTTTTTT. Residues: CASSVIGVTGELFF.

This clonotype occurred a few times. The CDR3 nucleotides are TGCAGTGCTGCCGGTTTAAGTACGAGGGGGCAAGACTATGGCTACACCTTC. Amino acid sequence: CSAAGLSTRGQDYGYTF. V gene TRBV20-1 combines with J gene TRBJ1-2; 7 bases map to TRBD1. The ends lost 5 bases at V and 3 bases at J; junction bases unmatched: 18. The germline V gene has CDR1 DFQATT and CDR2 SNEGSKA (reference sequence). The CDR3 spans 17 residues.

The chain has TRBV4-2 and TRBJ2-5; 9 bases line up with TRBD2. The J call could be wrong; TRBJ2-7 is a better fit for the DNA end. The germline V gene has CDR1 LGHNA and CDR2 YNFKEQ. This CDR3 region has 16 residues. CDR3 DNA sequence: TGTGCCAGCAGCCAAGAGCGGGAGGGCCCCCTCTACGAGCAGTACTTC. It specifies CASSQEREGPLYEQYF.

This clonotype was picked up a small number of times. This chain connects TRBV7-2 to TRBJ1-4; D is uncertain. V lost 5 bases, J lost 5 bases, and 12 bases lay in between. Germline V CDR1 and CDR2: SGHTA, FQGNSA. The CDR3 extends over 14 amino acids. CDR3 sequence: CASSPWGGNEKLFF. The CDR3 coding sequence is TGTGCCAGCAGCCCGTGGGGAGGAAATGAAAAACTGTTTTTT.

V is TRBV4-1 and J is TRBJ2-7; either TRBD1 or TRBD2 may supply D (5 bases each). The V end lost 0 bases, the J end lost 6 bases, and 12 bases lay between the germline ends. The CDR3 covers 14 residues. The germline CDR1 and CDR2 sequences are MGHRA and YSYEKL. DNA of the CDR3: TGCGCCAGCAGCCAAGAACTAGGGGCAAGCGAGCAGTACTTC. Residues: CASSQELGASEQYF.

CDR3 bases: TGCAGTGCCACCGGGGGGGTTGAGCAGTTCTTC. This codes for CSATGGVEQFF. The rearrangement links TRBV20-1 to TRBJ2-5, with TRBD2 matching over 8 bases. The better agreement between TRBJ2-1 and the DNA end casts doubt on the J call. Germline loops: CDR1 DFQATT, CDR2 SNEGSKA (reference sequence). CDR3 length: 11 amino acids.

This chain links TRBV9 with TRBJ1-4, with a weak D call TRBD1 (6 bases). Trimming pared 4 bases from V and 6 bases from J, leaving 25 bases between. The V gene's germline CDR1 is SGDLS and CDR2 YYNGEE. The CDR3 contains 18 residues. The CDR3 sequence is CASSSLGTSGDGHEKLFF. CDR3 in DNA: TGTGCCAGCAGCTCCCTCGGGACATCGGGGGATGGTCATGAAAAACTGTTTTTT. The whole variable domain, remainder taken from reference TRBV9 and TRBJ1-4, is DSGVTQTPKHLITATGQRVTLRCSPRSGDLSVYWYQQSLDQGLQFLIQYYNGEERAKGNILERFSAQQFPDLHSELNLSSLELGDSALYFCASSSLGTSGDGHEKLFFGSGTQLSVL.